The clone carrying this T cell receptor (beta chain) was observed a few times. The sample comes from a study of T cell repertoires in cytomegalovirus infection. From germline, CDR1 is DFQATT and CDR2 SNEGSKA (reference sequence). The CDR3 sequence is 12 residues long. V lost 3 bases and J lost 5, with 10 bases in between. TCRdb re-called the reads with MiXCR, one entry per CDR3 protein. The top ten hold about 18% of the sample, which has roughly 230,000 distinct CDR3 sequences, approximately 22% seen once. The chain joins TRBV20-1 to TRBJ1-1; D gene unclear. Sequenced: CD8+ T cells from PBMCs. The TCR comes from a human donor in good health (CMV status not recorded). Some clones in this sample may be carry-over from other donors' samples. The CDR3 loop reads CSASGSPTEAFF. The CDR3 DNA reads TGCAGTGCTAGTGGGAGCCCGACTGAAGCTTTCTTT.